The TCR beta chain under discussion was sequenced for a study of cytomegalovirus exposure and HLA in healthy donors. PCR involved 60 Vbeta and 13 Jbeta primers. Authors' processing steps: About 10 million of 65 million to 95 million unique TCR beta chains were shared, per a later count. Libraries were prepared by immunoSEQ multiplex PCR; TCRdb keeps only in-frame clonotypes and omits some of them. From that table come the V and J calls and clone size; the DNA was used to work out D and trimming. The sample lists over 250,000 clones; roughly 70% were seen once. Regarding the study as a whole: The study carried out a later analysis of TCR beta sequences. It associated approximately 15,000 of them with specific HLA alleles at a false discovery rate of 0.05. Reports showed the classifier diagnosing cytomegalovirus status with high specificity and sensitivity. A later analysis reportedly found fewer N-insertions in an Asian-associated ancestry cluster than the approximately 670-donor mean.

Comments on this clone: Its antigen remains unknown. One end of the junction fails to match germline, which may point to a read error.

This clonotype was obtained from a female donor in good health and CMV-seronegative. Sequenced: PBMCs.

CDR3 coding DNA: TGTTCCAGCAGCTTAGGGGGGCCCCCTATGGACACTGAAGCTTTCTTT. It specifies CSSSLGGPPMDTEAFF. The chain recombines TRBV7-9 with TRBJ1-1, with D possibly matching TRBD1 (6 bases). The germline gives CDR1 SEHNR, CDR2 FQNEAQ (reference sequence). The CDR3 extends over 16 amino acids.